This T cell receptor beta chain was captured by sequencing in a study of blood T cell repertoires in COVID-19. J gave up 7 bases and V 2 bases, and 10 bases lay outside the gene matches. Germline CDR1 and CDR2: ENHRY and SYGVKD. The CDR3 has 15 residues. Clones were sequenced by immunoSEQ multiplex PCR, and TCRdb holds only the in-frame ones, with some missing. The sample holds fewer than 200,000 clones; roughly 85% are singletons and the top ten take around 17%. This sequence joins TRBV10-3 and TRBJ2-7; 8 bases are a match to TRBD1. The clonotype originates from a woman in her 70s in a cohort exposed to, infected with or recovered from COVID-19 (not recorded which). The specimen was PBMCs or T cells enriched from blood (not recorded which). In nucleotides, the CDR3 is TGTGCCATCAGTGAGCGGACAGGGAGGCGAGGGGAGCAGTACTTC. It specifies CAISERTGRRGEQYF.